Below, 5 T cell receptor beta chains from the same sample are listed, as sequenced in a study of blood T cell repertoires in COVID-19. The table came from immunoSEQ multiplex PCR; TCRdb's copy has only in-frame clones and leaves some out. This table has under 150,000 clones, about 86% appearing once. The sequenced material came from peripheral blood. These receptors all stem from a woman in her 50s who had recovered from COVID-19.

This clone was detected only once. The V and J genes are TRBV5-1 and TRBJ2-3, with TRBD2 identical over 7 bases. Trimming at V came to 5 bases and at J to 0 bases, leaving 9 bases not matched to a gene. The CDR3 consists of 16 residues. Germline-derived CDR1 and CDR2 are SGHRS and YFSETQ. CDR3 in amino acids: CASSYWGGLSTDTQYF. CDR3 in DNA: TGCGCCAGCAGTTATTGGGGAGGGCTGAGCACAGATACGCAGTATTTT.

The chain recombines TRBV7-7 with TRBJ2-1, with 8 bases fitting TRBD2. CDR3 size: 14 residues. The germline CDR1 and CDR2 sequences are SSHAT and FNYEAQ (reference sequence). The junction had 7 bases not matched to a gene; V was cut back by 5 bases and J by 7 bases. The DNA of the CDR3 is TGTGCCAGCAGCCCCCGCGGCGGGGGGAATGAGCAGTTCTTC. Its translation is CASSPRGGGNEQFF.

The genes are TRBV7-3 and TRBJ2-3; 9 bases fit TRBD1. Germline lookup yields CDR1 SGHTA and CDR2 FQGTGA. The CDR3 runs to 15 residues. The V and J ends lost 5 bases and 12 bases, in that order; junction bases with no gene match: 15. The CDR3 DNA sequence: TGTGCCAGCAGCCCCCCGGGACAGGGCCCTTTGAATCAGTATTTT. Amino acid sequence: CASSPPGQGPLNQYF.

The chain uses TRBV11-3 and TRBJ2-7; 7 bases line up with TRBD2. The CDR3 is made up of 16 amino acids. The germline CDR1 and CDR2 sequences are SGHNT and YENEEA. Trimming at V came to 4 bases and at J to 4 bases, leaving 13 bases not matched to a gene. As DNA, the CDR3 is TGTGCCAGCAGCTCAGTTTCACCGGGAGGTTCATACGAGCAGTACTTC. The encoded protein is CASSSVSPGGSYEQYF.

The rearrangement joins TRBV5-1 to TRBJ2-7; 12 bases map to TRBD1. The CDR3 covers 16 residues. The germline gives CDR1 SGHRS, CDR2 YFSETQ. V lost 0 bases to trimming and J lost 7 bases; unmatched junction nucleotides: 8. CDR3 nucleotides: TGCGCCAGCAGCTTGGGAGGGACAGGGGGCAAGAGGGAGCAGTACTTC. This gives the protein CASSLGGTGGKREQYF.